This T cell receptor (beta chain) stems from a study of blood T cell repertoires in COVID-19. Study-level information: COVID-19 samples from acute and convalescent phases originated in the United States, Italy and Spain. T cells, B-cell-depleted T cells, or PBMCs provided the cDNA or gDNA that served as material.

This CDR3 contains 14 residues. V dropped 2 bases and J dropped 4 bases, with 12 bases sitting between them. Looked up from germline, CDR1 is SGHRS and CDR2 is YFSETQ. As processed by the authors: The authors estimated nucleated cell counts from reference gene primer amplification. The assay was immunoSEQ multiplex PCR, and TCRdb's table has in-frame clones only and misses some. That table supplies the V and J calls and clone size; D and trimming were determined from the DNA. The sample yields about 240,000 clones, approximately 86% seen once. Residents of 20 to 25 US areas, aged about 18 to 95 years, made up the participants.

The V gene is TRBV5-1, the J gene TRBJ1-1; D not resolved. Sequenced: PBMCs or T cells enriched from blood (not recorded which). The TCR originated in a woman aged 40 to 50 with acute COVID-19. CDR3 nucleotides: TGCGCCAGCAGCTTTGCGGCGGCAACCACTGAAGCTTTCTTT. As protein: CASSFAAATTEAFF. The full variable domain, with the rest looked up from reference TRBV5-1 and TRBJ1-1, is KAGVTQTPRYLIKTRGQQVTLSCSPISGHRSVSWYQQTPGQGLQFLFEYFSETQRNKGNFPGRFSGRQFSNSRSEMNVSTLELGDSALYLCASSFAAATTEAFFGQGTRLTVV.